This T cell receptor beta chain was captured by sequencing in a study of T cells expressing NK-cell markers. About the study: Sorted CD3+CD56-NKG2C+, CD3+CD56+NKG2C+ and CD3+CD56+NKG2C- T cells supplied the TCR beta repertoires. General study findings and limits: What remained unclear was the HCMV specificity of expanded NKG2C+ T cell clones. About 1.0-8% of CD8+ T cells in about six donors belonged to dominant NKG2C+ clonotypes.

UMI-tagged 5'RACE template switching yielded the TCR beta cDNA. TCRdb reworked the 5' RACE reads into one entry per CDR3 protein, no DNA. The sample table includes some 450,000 distinct CDR3 sequences. On this clonotype itself: Its antigen is currently unknown.

CDR3 length: 16 residues. Germline lookup yields CDR1 SGHRS and CDR2 YFSETQ. This sequence was found in a woman between 18 and 70 years old in good health. Sequencing was done on a sample of blood T cells: a sorted CD56 or NKG2C T cell subset, CD4+ or CD8+ T cells, or bulk PBMC T cells (not recorded which). The chain has TRBV5-1 and TRBJ2-3; TCRdb gives TRBD2 as the D gene, but with no DNA this cannot be confirmed. The CDR3 sequence is CASSLRRAPYTDTQYF. The full variable domain, in which reference TRBV5-1 and TRBJ2-3 provide the parts outside the CDR3, is KAGVTQTPRYLIKTRGQQVTLSCSPISGHRSVSWYQQTPGQGLQFLFEYFSETQRNKGNFPGRFSGRQFSNSRSEMNVSTLELGDSALYLCASSLRRAPYTDTQYFGPGTRLTVL.